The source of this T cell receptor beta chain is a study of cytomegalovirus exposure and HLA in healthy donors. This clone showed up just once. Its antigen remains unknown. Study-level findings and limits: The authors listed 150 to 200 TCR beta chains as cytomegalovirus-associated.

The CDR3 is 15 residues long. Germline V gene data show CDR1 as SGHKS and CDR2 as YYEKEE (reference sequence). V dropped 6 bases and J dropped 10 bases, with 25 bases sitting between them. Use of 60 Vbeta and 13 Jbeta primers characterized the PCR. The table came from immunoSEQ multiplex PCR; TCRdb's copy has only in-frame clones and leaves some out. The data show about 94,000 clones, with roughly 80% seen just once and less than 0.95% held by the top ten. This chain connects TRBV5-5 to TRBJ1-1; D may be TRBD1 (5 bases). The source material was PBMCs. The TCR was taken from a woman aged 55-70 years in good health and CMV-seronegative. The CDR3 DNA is TGTGCCAGCATCCCCCCGGAGGCCTGGGGGGGTGTAGCTTTCTTT. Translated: CASIPPEAWGGVAFF.